The text below deals with one T cell receptor beta chain. Its matching antigen is unknown. These data come from a study of metastatic and nonmetastatic thyroid tumors. Study-wide background: Samples came from malignant and benign thyroid patients, and repertoires were compared across blood and tumor or nodule tissue. Findings of the study overall: In blood and tumor, TCR beta diversity was reportedly significantly higher in malignant thyroid tumors than in benign nodules.

Not a single patient had been given any form of treatment at any point before undergoing thyroid surgery. Germline-derived CDR1 and CDR2 are SGHVS and FQNEAQ. CDR3 length: 16 residues. The trim removed 0 bases at V and 4 bases at J, leaving 3 bases unmatched. Original methodology: Clinicopathological groups differed in CDR3, with these differences serving to build a distant-metastasis classifier for papillary thyroid cancer. MiXCR re-clonotyped the PCR reads for TCRdb. The V and J calls follow TCRdb's processing rather than the paper's. This sample has approximately 17,000 clones; approximately 25% occur once, and the top ten carry over 20%.

The sequenced sample was tumor tissue. The source of this sequence is a female donor with papillary thyroid cancer or a benign thyroid nodule (not recorded which). Some clones in this sample may be carry-over from other donors' samples. The V call is TRBV7-8, the J call TRBJ2-2; 9 bases are a match to TRBD2. CDR3: CASSLASGGVTGELFF. CDR3 sequence (DNA): TGTGCCAGCAGCTTAGCTAGCGGGGGTGTCACCGGGGAGCTGTTTTTT.